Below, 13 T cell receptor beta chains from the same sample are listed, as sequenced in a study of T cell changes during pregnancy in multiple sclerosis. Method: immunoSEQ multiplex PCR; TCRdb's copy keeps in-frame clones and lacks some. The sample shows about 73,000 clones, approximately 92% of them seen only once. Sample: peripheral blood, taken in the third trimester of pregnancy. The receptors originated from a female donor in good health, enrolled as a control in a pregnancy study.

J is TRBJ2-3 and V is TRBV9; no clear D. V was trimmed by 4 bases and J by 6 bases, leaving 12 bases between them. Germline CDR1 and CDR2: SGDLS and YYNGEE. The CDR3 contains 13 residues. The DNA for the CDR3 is TGTGCCAGCAGCCCTGTTCAGGCGGATACGCAGTATTTT. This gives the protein CASSPVQADTQYF.

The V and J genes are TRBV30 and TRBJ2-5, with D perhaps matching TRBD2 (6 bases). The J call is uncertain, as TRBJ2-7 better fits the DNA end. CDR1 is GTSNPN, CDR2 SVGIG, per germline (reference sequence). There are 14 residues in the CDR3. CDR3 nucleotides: TGTGCCTGGAGTGTAGCCGGGGGAGGCTACGAGCAGTACTTC. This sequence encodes CAWSVAGGGYEQYF.

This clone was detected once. The CDR3 DNA follows: TGTGCCAGCAGTCCTAATATCAGGGGAAGACTACGGGAGCAGTACTTC. Its translation: CASSPNIRGRLREQYF. The V call is TRBV27, the J call TRBJ2-7; possible D gene TRBD1, 6 bases. Deletions cut 5 bases from V and 7 bases from J, with 24 bases between. This CDR3 comprises 16 residues. CDR1 is MNHEY, CDR2 SMNVEV, per germline (reference sequence).

CDR3 sequence: CAISDPGGTGELFF. CDR3 DNA: TGTGCCATCAGTGACCCCGGCGGCACCGGGGAGCTGTTTTTT. The rearrangement joins TRBV10-3 to TRBJ2-2; no clear D. The CDR3 spans 14 residues. The V end lost 3 bases, the J end lost 4 bases, and 9 bases lay between the germline ends. Per germline, CDR1 ENHRY and CDR2 SYGVKD.

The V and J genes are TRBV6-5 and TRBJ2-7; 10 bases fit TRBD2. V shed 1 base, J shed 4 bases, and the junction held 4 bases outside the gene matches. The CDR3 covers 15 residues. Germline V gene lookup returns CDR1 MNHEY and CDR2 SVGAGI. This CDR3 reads CASSYFPSGGYEQYF. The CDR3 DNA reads TGTGCCAGCAGTTACTTTCCTAGCGGGGGTTACGAGCAGTACTTC.

DNA for the CDR3: TGTGCCAGCAGTGCCCCAGGGGACAGGGGGCTTGATTCACCCCTCCACTTT. This encodes CASSAPGDRGLDSPLHF. The chain carries TRBV27 and TRBJ1-6; TRBD1 aligns across 12 bases. The germline V gene encodes CDR1 MNHEY and CDR2 SMNVEV (reference sequence). The CDR3 length is 17 residues. V was pared by 5 bases and J by 8 bases, with 10 bases of the junction left unmatched.

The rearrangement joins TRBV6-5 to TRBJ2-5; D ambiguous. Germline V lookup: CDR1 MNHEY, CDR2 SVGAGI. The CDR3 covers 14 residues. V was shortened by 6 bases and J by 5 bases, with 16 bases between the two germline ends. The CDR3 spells CASSMASRWETQYF. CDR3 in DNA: TGTGCCAGCAGCATGGCCTCCCGCTGGGAGACCCAGTACTTC.

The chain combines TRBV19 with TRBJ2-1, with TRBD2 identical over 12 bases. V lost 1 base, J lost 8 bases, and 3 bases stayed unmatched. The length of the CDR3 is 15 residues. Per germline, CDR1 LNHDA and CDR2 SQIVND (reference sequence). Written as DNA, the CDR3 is TGTGCCAGTAGTATAGGACTAGCGGGAGAGTATGAGCAGTTCTTC. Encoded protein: CASSIGLAGEYEQFF.

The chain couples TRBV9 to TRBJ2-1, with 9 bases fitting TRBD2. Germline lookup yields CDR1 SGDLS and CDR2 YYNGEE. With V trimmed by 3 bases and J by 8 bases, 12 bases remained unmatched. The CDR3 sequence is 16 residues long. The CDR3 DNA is TGTGCCAGCAGCGCCCCCCGCCTAGCGGGAAGCTATGAGCAGTTCTTC. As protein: CASSAPRLAGSYEQFF.

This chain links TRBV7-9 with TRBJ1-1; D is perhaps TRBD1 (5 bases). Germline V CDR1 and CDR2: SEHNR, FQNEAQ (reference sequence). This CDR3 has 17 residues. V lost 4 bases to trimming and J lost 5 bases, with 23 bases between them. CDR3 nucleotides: TGTGCCAGCAGCTCGAATAAGGACGCCTCGGGGGGGACTGAAGCTTTCTTT. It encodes CASSSNKDASGGTEAFF.

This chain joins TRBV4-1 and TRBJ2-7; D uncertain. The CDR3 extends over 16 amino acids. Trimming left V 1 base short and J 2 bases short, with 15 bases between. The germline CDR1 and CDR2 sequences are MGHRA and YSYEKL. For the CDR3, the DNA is TGCGCCAGCAGCCAAGTGGATCTAGTTTCTACCTACGAGCAGTACTTC. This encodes CASSQVDLVSTYEQYF.

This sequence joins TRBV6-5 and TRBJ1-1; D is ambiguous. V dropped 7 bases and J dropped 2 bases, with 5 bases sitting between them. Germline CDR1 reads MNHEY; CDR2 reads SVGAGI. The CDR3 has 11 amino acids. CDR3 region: CASKSNTEAFF. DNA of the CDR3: TGTGCCAGCAAATCAAACACTGAAGCTTTCTTT.

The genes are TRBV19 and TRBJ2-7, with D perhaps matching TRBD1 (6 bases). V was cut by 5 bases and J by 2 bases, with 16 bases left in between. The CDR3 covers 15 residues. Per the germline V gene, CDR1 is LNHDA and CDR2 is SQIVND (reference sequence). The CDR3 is CASSSTGSDTYEQYF. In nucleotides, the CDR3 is TGTGCCAGTAGTTCCACAGGGTCCGATACCTACGAGCAGTACTTC.